Detailed here is one T cell receptor beta chain. Its target is not known. These data belong to a study of T cell responses to AZD1222 COVID-19 vaccine. Study-wide findings and caveats: Females made up more of the donors, who were largely white British, and clonal diversity may have come out too low.

Assay used: immunoSEQ multiplex PCR; TCRdb lists only in-frame clones, some missing. The sample holds roughly 99,000 clones, 91% seen once. Germline V CDR1 and CDR2: LGHDT, YNNKEL (reference sequence). Trimming removed 2 bases from V and 3 bases from J, with 5 bases in between. This CDR3 comprises 13 residues. Sequencing was performed on peripheral blood, taken 28 days after the second AZD1222 dose. The sequence derives from an adult who received the AZD1222 COVID-19 vaccine. This chain joins TRBV3-1 (or the pseudogene TRBV3-2) and TRBJ1-5, with unresolved D. The CDR3, as DNA: TGTGCCAGCAGCCAATACACCAATCAGCCCCAGCATTTT. Translation gives CASSQYTNQPQHF.